The 27 T cell receptor beta chains below come from one sample, sequenced in a study of human T cells and chemical hapten exposure. Time point of the sample: patch test 3, about 24 weeks after DPC sensitization. Indicated treatment: therapeutic diphenylcyclopropenone sensitization with weekly scalp DPC. One entry per CDR3 protein results from TCRdb running MiXCR on the RACE reads. The top ten clones hold roughly 17% of a sample with about 52,000 distinct CDR3 sequences, over 9.5% of them seen once. The sequences come from whole blood, collected in connection with sensitization to the hapten diphenylcyclopropenone (DPC). The receptor source for this set is a woman in her thirties or forties with alopecia areata. Some clones in this sample may be carry-over from other donors' samples.

The gene calls are TRBV15 and TRBJ2-2; D perhaps matches TRBD1 (6 bases). The CDR3 covers 14 residues. The germline V gene encodes CDR1 LNHNV and CDR2 YYDKDF (reference sequence). Trimming removed 3 bases from V and 3 bases from J, with 8 bases in between. CDR3 sequence reads: CATSRPGDTGELFF. The CDR3, as DNA: TGTGCCACCAGCAGGCCAGGGGACACCGGGGAGCTGTTTTTT. Full variable domain (missing parts from reference TRBV15 and TRBJ2-2): DAMVIQNPRYQVTQFGKPVTLSCSQTLNHNVMYWYQQKSSQAPKLLFHYYDKDFNNEADTPDNFQSRRPNTSFCFLDIRSPGLGDTAMYLCATSRPGDTGELFFGEGSRLTVL.

This clonotype was seen at least ten times. The chain couples TRBV7-3 to TRBJ2-7; the D is unclear. This CDR3 comprises 13 residues. Trimming took off 10 bases at V and 7 bases at J, with 20 bases between the two ends. CDR1 and CDR2 from the germline V gene are SGHTA and FQGTGA. Here the CDR3 reads CAIPLPPIEEQYF. In nucleotides, the CDR3 is TGTGCCATCCCGCTCCCCCCCATTGAGGAGCAGTACTTC.

The sample holds a few counts of this clonotype. The chain has TRBV4-3 and TRBJ2-2, with a possible D match to TRBD2 (5 bases). Per germline, CDR1 LGHNA and CDR2 YSLEER. V gave up 0 bases and J gave up 6 bases, with 14 bases separating them. The CDR3 covers 16 residues. CDR3 amino acids: CASSQDRLAAPGELFF. CDR3 DNA sequence: TGCGCCAGCAGCCAAGATAGGCTAGCCGCGCCCGGGGAGCTGTTTTTT.

The rearrangement uses TRBV12-3 or TRBV12-4 and TRBJ2-1; D perhaps matches TRBD2 (5 bases). This CDR3 contains 12 residues. Deletions cut 7 bases from V and 7 bases from J, with 11 bases between. In nucleotides, the CDR3 is TGTGCCAGCACCGGACTTGCGAATGAGCAGTTCTTC. Its protein is CASTGLANEQFF.

This clonotype was counted between two and nine times. The chain joins TRBV2 to TRBJ1-1; possibly TRBD1 for D (6 bases). CDR3 size: 14 residues. The ends were cut back, 7 bases at V and 4 bases at J, with 16 bases in the middle. The germline V gene has CDR1 SNHLY and CDR2 FYNNEI. CDR3 sequence (DNA): TGTGCCAGCATCCCAGGACAGTGGGGCACTGAAGCTTTCTTT. Its translation: CASIPGQWGTEAFF.

The chain uses TRBV5-5 and TRBJ1-1; D uncertain. CDR3 length equals 16 residues. CDR1 is SGHKS and CDR2 is YYEKEE in the germline V gene (reference sequence). Between the trimmed V and J ends, which lost 0 bases and 2 bases, there was a span of 14 bases. CDR3 DNA sequence: TGTGCCAGCAGCTTGGGACCCGACCAGTCTAACACTGAAGCTTTCTTT. Its protein product is CASSLGPDQSNTEAFF.

This clonotype has a handful of counts. The chain combines TRBV18 with TRBJ2-7; 8 positions match TRBD1. In germline, CDR1 is KGHSH, CDR2 LQKENI. J was trimmed by 0 bases and V by 8 bases; bases with no gene match: 15. The CDR3 length is 17 residues. The CDR3 DNA is TGTGCCAGCCCGTCGGGACAGGCAGGCCCCATCTCCTACGAGCAGTACTTC. Its protein product is CASPSGQAGPISYEQYF.

Concerning this clonotype: This may come from a read error, since a much larger clone is one base off. This chain joins TRBV6-2 or TRBV6-3 and TRBJ2-1, with a weak D call TRBD2 (5 bases). The CDR3 is made up of 13 amino acids. Germline V lookup: CDR1 MNHEY, CDR2 SVGEGT. The CDR3 protein is CAGSSFGGDEQFF. The CDR3 coding sequence is TGTGCCGGCAGTTCCTTCGGAGGCGATGAGCAGTTCTTC.

This clonotype showed up just a few times. The CDR3 sequence: CASSLRLGAYNEQFF. The CDR3 DNA is TGTGCCAGCAGCCTGCGTTTGGGGGCCTACAATGAGCAGTTCTTC. The V and J genes are TRBV7-2 and TRBJ2-1; D may match TRBD1 or TRBD2 (5 bases each). V lost 5 bases, J lost 2 bases, and 13 bases lay in between. This CDR3 is built from 15 residues. Germline V gene lookup returns CDR1 SGHTA and CDR2 FQGNSA.

This chain joins TRBV20-1 and TRBJ1-6, with D perhaps matching TRBD1 (5 bases). CDR1 is DFQATT, CDR2 SNEGSKA, per germline (reference sequence). The CDR3 runs 16 residues. Between the trimmed V and J ends, which lost 0 bases and 7 bases, there was a span of 16 bases. The CDR3 is CSARDDEGWGNSPLHF. The CDR3 DNA is TGCAGTGCTAGAGATGATGAGGGATGGGGGAATTCACCCCTCCACTTT.

There are many counts of this clonotype. The J gene is TRBJ2-1, the V gene TRBV20-1; 8 nucleotides match TRBD2. Germline values: CDR1 DFQATT, CDR2 SNEGSKA (reference sequence). V was clipped by 4 bases and J by 3 bases; unmatched bases: 5. The CDR3 contains 14 residues. CDR3 in amino acids: CSATSGGDYNEQFF. CDR3 nucleotide sequence: TGCAGTGCTACCAGCGGGGGAGACTACAATGAGCAGTTCTTC.

This chain joins TRBV7-3 and TRBJ2-1; weak D call: TRBD1 (6 bases). Looked up from germline, CDR1 is SGHTA and CDR2 is FQGTGA. This CDR3 region has 14 residues. V gave up 4 bases and J gave up 8 bases, with 15 bases separating them. The CDR3 coding sequence is TGTGCCAGCAGCTACGTTGGGGGCCGTGATGAGCAGTTCTTC. It translates to CASSYVGGRDEQFF.

This clonotype was observed a handful of times. This rearrangement joins TRBV4-1 to TRBJ1-3; no reliable D call. Per the germline V gene, CDR1 is MGHRA and CDR2 is YSYEKL. V lost 0 bases, J lost 6 bases, and 0 bases lay in between. This CDR3 spans 11 amino acids. This CDR3 reads CASSQENTIYF. CDR3 DNA: TGCGCCAGCAGCCAAGAAAACACCATATATTTT.

This clonotype appeared many times. The CDR3 region has the DNA TGTGCCAGCAGCTTGAGGCGGGACGGAGCTAACTATGGCTACACCTTC. Amino acid sequence: CASSLRRDGANYGYTF. The V call is TRBV11-2, the J call TRBJ1-2; TRBD1 is a possible D gene (5 bases). V lost 3 bases and J lost 0, with 14 bases in between. Germline V gene lookup returns CDR1 SGHAT and CDR2 FQNNGV. The length of the CDR3 is 16 residues.

In its sample, this clonotype was seen many times. The J gene is TRBJ1-5, the V gene TRBV11-2; D is ambiguous. The germline CDR1 and CDR2 sequences are SGHAT and FQNNGV. This CDR3 is 9 amino acids long. Trimming removed 5 bases from V and 9 bases from J, with 2 bases in between. The CDR3 region is CASSPPQHF. The CDR3 DNA is TGTGCCAGCAGCCCGCCCCAGCATTTT.

This clonotype was recorded at least ten times. This chain links TRBV7-2 with TRBJ2-7; D gene ambiguous. CDR3 length: 11 amino acids. From germline, CDR1 is SGHTA and CDR2 FQGNSA. Trimming pared 6 bases from V and 4 bases from J, leaving 7 bases between. CDR3 in DNA: TGTGCCAGCAGATCCGGGTACGAGCAGTACTTC. As protein: CASRSGYEQYF.

V gene TRBV12-3 or TRBV12-4 combines with J gene TRBJ2-1; possibly TRBD1 or TRBD2 for D (6 bases each). The CDR3 sequence is 14 residues long. V gave up 3 bases and J gave up 8 bases, with 14 bases separating them. DNA of the CDR3: TGTGCCAGCAGTTTTGGGGGCGGGGCGGATGAGCAGTTCTTC. Its translation is CASSFGGGADEQFF.

This clonotype was picked up a small number of times. This rearrangement joins TRBV7-9 to TRBJ2-3; no firm D call. CDR3 length: 14 amino acids. The V end lost 5 bases, the J end lost 3 bases, and 12 bases lay between the germline ends. The germline V gene has CDR1 SEHNR and CDR2 FQNEAQ (reference sequence). The CDR3 DNA sequence: TGTGCCAGCAGCCGGGTTTTAGGGACAGATACGCAGTATTTT. It is translated as CASSRVLGTDTQYF.

This clonotype was detected a few times. The chain links TRBV20-1 to TRBJ2-1; D gene ambiguous. The CDR3 runs 13 residues. Trimming cost V 3 bases and J 0 bases, with 6 bases left between them. Germline CDR1 reads DFQATT; CDR2 reads SNEGSKA (reference sequence). The CDR3 region is CSASRSSYNEQFF. CDR3 DNA sequence: TGCAGTGCTAGTCGAAGCTCCTACAATGAGCAGTTCTTC.

The chain employs TRBV6-2 or TRBV6-3 and TRBJ1-1; D is ambiguous. The CDR3 loop spans 13 amino acids. The germline V gene encodes CDR1 MNHEY and CDR2 SVGEGT. V was trimmed by 7 bases and J by 5 bases, leaving 14 bases between them. For the CDR3, the DNA is TGTGCCAGCACCCAACCGGGTATAACTGAAGCTTTCTTT. This codes for CASTQPGITEAFF.

This clonotype was seen more than once but under ten times. The chain recombines TRBV12-3 or TRBV12-4 with TRBJ1-1; D may be TRBD1 (5 bases). This CDR3 contains 16 residues. Deletions cut 6 bases from V and 1 base from J, with 18 bases between. The CDR3 is CASSPRAGLGNTEAFF. The CDR3 DNA follows: TGTGCCAGCAGCCCCCGAGCAGGGCTGGGGAACACTGAAGCTTTCTTT.

J is TRBJ2-5 and V is TRBV5-6; the match to TRBD1 covers 7 bases. V trimming: 4 bases; J trimming: 4 bases; junction bases outside the gene matches: 4. CDR3 length: 13 amino acids. Germline loops: CDR1 SGHDT, CDR2 YYEEEE. CDR3 protein: CASSLTGLETQYF. The CDR3 bases are TGTGCCAGCAGCCTGACAGGGCTAGAGACCCAGTACTTC.

This chain connects TRBV7-6 to TRBJ2-5; 13 bases map to TRBD2. The junction had 10 bases not matched to a gene; V was cut back by 5 bases and J by 1 base. The germline V gene encodes CDR1 SGHVS and CDR2 FNYEAQ. The CDR3 covers 18 residues. The CDR3 sequence is CASSPRLGLAGPQETQYF. The CDR3 DNA follows: TGTGCCAGCAGCCCTCGACTGGGACTAGCGGGACCCCAAGAGACCCAGTACTTC.

The rearrangement uses TRBV28 and TRBJ2-7; D possibly uses TRBD1 or TRBD2 (5 bases each). The germline V gene encodes CDR1 MDHEN and CDR2 SYDVKM. The CDR3 consists of 10 residues. V was pared by 8 bases and J by 12 bases, with 14 bases between. The CDR3 DNA follows: TGTGCCAGCGGTAACAGGAGGATGTACTTC. Translation gives CASGNRRMYF.

This clonotype has a handful of counts. The chain joins TRBV2 to TRBJ1-5; D uncertain. The V and J ends lost 3 bases and 5 bases respectively, with 5 bases between them. CDR1 and CDR2 (germline): SNHLY, FYNNEI. The CDR3 consists of 12 residues. In DNA, the CDR3 is TGTGCCAGCAGTGAGGACTATCAGCCCCAGCATTTT. Protein product: CASSEDYQPQHF.

The sample holds a few counts of this clonotype. The rearrangement links TRBV9 to TRBJ2-2; D possibly corresponds to TRBD1 (6 bases). The CDR3 covers 15 residues. Germline CDR1 is SGDLS and CDR2 is YYNGEE. V dropped 1 base and J dropped 0 bases, with 7 bases sitting between them. The CDR3: CASSVQGTNTGELFF. The CDR3 region has the DNA TGTGCCAGCAGCGTACAGGGGACGAACACCGGGGAGCTGTTTTTT.

The genes are TRBV18 and TRBJ2-2, with D possibly TRBD2 on 6 matching bases. The germline V gene encodes CDR1 KGHSH and CDR2 LQKENI. The ends were cut back, 4 bases at V and 2 bases at J, with 11 bases in the middle. The length of the CDR3 is 15 residues. CDR3 residues: CASSRRDSNTGELFF. DNA for the CDR3: TGTGCCAGCTCACGCCGGGACTCCAACACCGGGGAGCTGTTTTTT.